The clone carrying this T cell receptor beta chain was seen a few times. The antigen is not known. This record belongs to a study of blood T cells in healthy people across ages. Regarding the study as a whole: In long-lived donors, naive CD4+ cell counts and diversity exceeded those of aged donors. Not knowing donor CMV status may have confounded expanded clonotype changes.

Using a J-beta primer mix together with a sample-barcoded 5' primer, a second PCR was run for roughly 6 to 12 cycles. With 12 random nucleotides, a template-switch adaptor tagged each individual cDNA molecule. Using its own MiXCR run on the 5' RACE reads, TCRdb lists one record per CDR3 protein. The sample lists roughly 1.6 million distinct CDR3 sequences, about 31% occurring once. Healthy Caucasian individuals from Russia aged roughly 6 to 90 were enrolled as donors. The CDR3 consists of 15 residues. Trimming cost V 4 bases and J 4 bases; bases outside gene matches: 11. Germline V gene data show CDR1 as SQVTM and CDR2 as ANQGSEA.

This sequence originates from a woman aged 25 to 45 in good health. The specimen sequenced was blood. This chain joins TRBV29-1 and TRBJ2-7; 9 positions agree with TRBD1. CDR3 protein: CSVAGTGMEDYEQYF. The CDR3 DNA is TGCAGCGTTGCCGGGACAGGGATGGAGGATTACGAGCAGTACTTC.